Listed here are 28 T cell receptor beta chains from one sample, sequenced in a study of OX40 agonist ivuxolimab in advanced cancers. Assay: immunoSEQ multiplex PCR; the TCRdb copy retains only in-frame clones and omits some. The sample gives 77,000 or so clones, 81% of which show up once; 5% is in the top ten. This specimen consisted of CD4+ or CD8+ T cells sorted from blood, obtained in a trial of the OX40 agonist ivuxolimab. The receptors stem from an adult with an advanced solid tumor such as melanoma, head and neck, liver or kidney cancer.

The chain couples TRBV12-5 to TRBJ2-5, with D maybe TRBD1 (5 bases). CDR3 length: 13 amino acids. The ends were cut back, 4 bases at V and 5 bases at J, with 11 bases in the middle. Germline loops: CDR1 LGHNT, CDR2 FRNRAP. The chain's CDR3 is CASGSFQGETQYF. The CDR3 DNA sequence: TGTGCTAGTGGTTCCTTTCAGGGCGAGACCCAGTACTTC. The full variable domain, with the rest looked up from reference TRBV12-5 and TRBJ2-5, is DARVTQTPRHKVTEMGQEVTMRCQPILGHNTVFWYRQTMMQGLELLAYFRNRAPLDDSGMPKDRFSAEMPDATLATLKIQPSEPRDSAVYFCASGSFQGETQYFGPGTRLLVL.

The CDR3 sequence is CASTKQLNNSPLHF. DNA for the CDR3: TGTGCCAGCACTAAACAACTTAATAATTCACCCCTCCACTTT. This chain links TRBV27 with TRBJ1-6; D gene unclear. V dropped 7 bases and J dropped 5 bases, with 12 bases sitting between them. The germline V gene has CDR1 MNHEY and CDR2 SMNVEV (reference sequence). CDR3 length: 14 amino acids.

This clone was seen only once. The CDR3 loop is CASSPTGAEAFF. CDR3 sequence (DNA): TGTGCCAGCAGCCCTACAGGGGCTGAAGCTTTCTTT. This rearrangement joins TRBV7-8 to TRBJ1-1, with TRBD1 identical over 7 bases. Germline trimming cut 5 bases from V and 6 bases from J; bases unmatched to any gene: 3. CDR1 is SGHVS and CDR2 is FQNEAQ in the germline V gene. The CDR3 runs to 12 residues.

The table lists this clone with a few counts. This chain links TRBV2 with TRBJ2-2; tentatively, D is TRBD1 (5 bases). This CDR3 contains 13 residues. Germline loops: CDR1 SNHLY, CDR2 FYNNEI. Trimming left V 3 bases short and J 7 bases short, with 9 bases between. The CDR3 loop is CASSDGRGGELFF. The CDR3 DNA reads as TGTGCCAGCAGTGACGGAAGGGGCGGGGAGCTGTTTTTT. The whole variable domain, filled in from reference TRBV2 and TRBJ2-2, reads EPEVTQTPSHQVTQMGQEVILRCVPISNHLYFYWYRQILGQKVEFLVSFYNNEISEKSEIFDDQFSVERPDGSNFTLKIRSTKLEDSAMYFCASSDGRGGELFFGEGSRLTVL.

The chain combines TRBV6-1 with TRBJ1-3; D unclear. The CDR3 has 14 residues. The V and J ends lost 7 bases and 0 bases respectively, with 10 bases between them. The germline V gene has CDR1 MNHNS and CDR2 SASEGT. In DNA, the CDR3 is TGTGCCAGCAAGAGGACGGTCTCTGGAAACACCATATATTTT. It is translated as CASKRTVSGNTIYF.

The chain carries TRBV27 and TRBJ1-2; D possibly corresponds to TRBD1 (5 bases). The CDR3 spans 14 residues. Trimming took off 6 bases at V and 0 bases at J, with 11 bases between the two ends. Germline V gives CDR1 MNHEY, CDR2 SMNVEV (reference sequence). The CDR3 reads CASSSGRTNYGYTF. CDR3 DNA sequence: TGTGCCAGCAGCTCGGGACGGACTAACTATGGCTACACCTTC.

The chain couples TRBV5-6 to TRBJ1-2; 12 nucleotides line up with TRBD1. V trimming: 6 bases; J trimming: 3 bases; junction bases outside the gene matches: 12. CDR1 and CDR2 from the germline V gene are SGHDT and YYEEEE. The CDR3 totals 17 residues. The CDR3 here is CASTPYWGQGADYGYTF. The DNA for the CDR3 is TGTGCCAGCACCCCCTACTGGGGACAGGGGGCGGACTATGGCTACACCTTC.

V gene TRBV6-5 combines with J gene TRBJ2-3, with D maybe TRBD1 (5 bases). The V end lost 8 bases, the J end lost 0 bases, and 12 bases lay between the germline ends. CDR1 is MNHEY and CDR2 is SVGAGI in the germline V gene. The CDR3 extends over 14 amino acids. The CDR3 region is CASLPAGSTDTQYF. The CDR3 nucleotides are TGTGCCAGCCTCCCCGCAGGGAGCACAGATACGCAGTATTTT.

This chain links TRBV11-1 with TRBJ1-1; D gene ambiguous. Per the germline V gene, CDR1 is SGHAT and CDR2 is FQDESV (reference sequence). The CDR3 covers 13 residues. The germline V and J ends were trimmed by 2 bases and 4 bases, with 8 bases remaining between them. The CDR3 loop reads CASSLLWSTEAFF. Written as DNA, the CDR3 is TGTGCCAGCAGCTTATTGTGGTCCACTGAAGCTTTCTTT.

The table lists this clone with a count of one. The gene calls are TRBV7-2 and TRBJ2-5, with D unresolved. The V and J ends lost 5 bases and 1 base respectively, with 17 bases between them. This CDR3 spans 16 amino acids. CDR1 and CDR2 from the germline V gene are SGHTA and FQGNSA. The CDR3 nucleotides read TGTGCCAGCAGCCCCGAAGCCTATAGGGTCCAAGAGACCCAGTACTTC. Its protein is CASSPEAYRVQETQYF.

This chain connects TRBV7-9 to TRBJ2-3; D call uncertain. The length of the CDR3 is 13 residues. Trimming took off 6 bases at V and 6 bases at J, with 13 bases between the two ends. Germline CDR1 reads SEHNR; CDR2 reads FQNEAQ (reference sequence). CDR3 DNA: TGTGCCAGCAGAATAACAGACGTGGATACGCAGTATTTT. It translates to CASRITDVDTQYF.

The rearrangement links TRBV5-6 to TRBJ2-3, with a possible D match to TRBD1 (6 bases). The CDR3 length is 16 residues. CDR1 SGHDT and CDR2 YYEEEE come from the germline V gene. Trimming shortened V by 3 bases and J by 2 bases, and 16 bases separated the two germline ends. Here the CDR3 DNA reads TGTGCCAGCAGCTCCTACAGGGACCTCCTCACAGATACGCAGTATTTT. This encodes CASSSYRDLLTDTQYF.

The gene calls are TRBV9 and TRBJ2-2, with no clear D. Trimming took off 1 base at V and 4 bases at J, with 14 bases between the two ends. This CDR3 has 16 residues. Germline CDR1 and CDR2: SGDLS and YYNGEE. CDR3: CASSVFRQRGTGELFF. The CDR3 nucleotides read TGTGCCAGCAGCGTATTTCGTCAGCGCGGCACCGGGGAGCTGTTTTTT.

This clone came up a few times. This chain links TRBV5-8 with TRBJ2-7; D gene uncertain. The CDR3 consists of 14 residues. The V gene's germline CDR1 is SGHTS and CDR2 YDEGEE. The V and J ends lost 7 bases and 2 bases respectively, with 16 bases between them. CDR3 residues: CASVREETPYEQYF. For the CDR3, the DNA is TGTGCCAGCGTTAGGGAAGAAACTCCCTACGAGCAGTACTTC. Combining the CDR3 with reference TRBV5-8 and TRBJ2-7 gives the whole variable domain EAGVTQSPTHLIKTRGQQATLRCSPISGHTSVYWYQQALGLGLQFLLWYDEGEERNRGNFPPRFSGRQFPNYSSELNVNALELEDSALYLCASVREETPYEQYFGPGTRLTVT.

This clone has only one observation. The chain has TRBV7-9 and TRBJ1-1, with D unresolved. CDR3 length equals 15 residues. Per the germline V gene, CDR1 is SEHNR and CDR2 is FQNEAQ (reference sequence). Trimming removed 2 bases from V and 2 bases from J, with 12 bases in between. The CDR3 is CASSLWRHENTEAFF. Here the CDR3 DNA reads TGTGCCAGCAGCTTATGGCGACATGAAAACACTGAAGCTTTCTTT.

The gene calls are TRBV19 and TRBJ1-2; 12 bases map to TRBD1. Germline CDR1 LNHDA, CDR2 SQIVND (reference sequence). This CDR3 has 16 amino acids. V lost 7 bases, J lost 8 bases, and 14 bases stayed unmatched. In DNA, the CDR3 is TGTGCCAGTATCCGGCGGGACAGGGGGCAGGTATCCGGCTACACCTTC. This encodes CASIRRDRGQVSGYTF.

The J gene is TRBJ1-5, the V gene TRBV29-1; TRBD1 is a possible D gene (5 bases). Germline-derived CDR1 and CDR2 are SQVTM and ANQGSEA. This CDR3 has 13 residues. Trimming took off 0 bases at V and 6 bases at J, with 9 bases between the two ends. The CDR3 sequence is CSVEEGGGQPQHF. CDR3 bases: TGCAGCGTTGAAGAGGGGGGAGGTCAGCCCCAGCATTTT.

In its sample, this clone was seen a few times. Since no conserved phenylalanine or tryptophan closes the CDR3, a read error is the likely cause. Because the CDR3's place on the DNA is in doubt, the DNA is left out and the CDR3 is given as listed by TCRdb. The rearrangement joins TRBV18 to TRBJ2-3. Germline CDR1 and CDR2: KGHSH and LQKENI. Counting both end residues, the CDR3 totals 8 amino acids. CDR3: CASSPKVV.

The CDR3 spells CASSSRMGGTNQPQHF. The CDR3, as DNA: TGTGCCAGCAGCTCCCGGATGGGGGGGACCAATCAGCCCCAGCATTTT. The chain links TRBV5-6 to TRBJ1-5; tentative D call: TRBD1 (5 bases). V was cut by 3 bases and J by 3 bases, with 16 bases left in between. The CDR3 length is 16 residues. From germline, CDR1 is SGHDT and CDR2 YYEEEE.

The J gene is TRBJ2-1, the V gene TRBV12-2; TRBD2 is the table's D call, not checked against the DNA. TRBV12-2 is an annotated pseudogene. The CDR3 loop spans 16 amino acids. CDR3 coding DNA: TGTGCAAGTCGCCCATTTGCCGGGACTAGATGCAATGAGCAGTTCTTC. Translated: CASRPFAGTRCNEQFF.

The genes are TRBV11-3 and TRBJ2-3; 7 bases match TRBD2. Trimming cost V 3 bases and J 0 bases; bases outside gene matches: 6. The CDR3 loop spans 16 amino acids. Germline V gene sequence: CDR1 SGHNT, CDR2 YENEEA. The CDR3, as DNA: TGTGCCAGCAGCTTCATGAGCGGGGTTAGCACAGATACGCAGTATTTT. Translating gives CASSFMSGVSTDTQYF.

The V and J genes are TRBV27 and TRBJ2-1; D is possibly TRBD1 or TRBD2 (7 bases each). CDR3 length equals 17 residues. Germline V lookup: CDR1 MNHEY, CDR2 SMNVEV (reference sequence). V lost 6 bases and J 0 bases, leaving 18 bases between the germline ends. The CDR3 DNA follows: TGTGCCAGCAGGCCGTTGACAGGGAGGGGCTCCTACAATGAGCAGTTCTTC. It specifies CASRPLTGRGSYNEQFF.

The chain couples TRBV27 to TRBJ2-3; D possibly matches TRBD1 or TRBD2 (6 bases each). The CDR3 extends over 16 amino acids. The germline V and J ends were trimmed by 8 bases and 4 bases, with 22 bases remaining between them. CDR1 and CDR2 from the germline V gene are MNHEY and SMNVEV (reference sequence). The CDR3 DNA follows: TGTGCCAGCCGGGGGCCGACCTTCTTGGAGGCAGATACGCAGTATTTT. It codes for CASRGPTFLEADTQYF.

This clone has just a few counts. The V call is TRBV29-1, the J call TRBJ2-5; the match to TRBD2 covers 14 bases. The CDR3 is 14 amino acids. Germline trimming cut 6 bases from V and 6 bases from J; bases unmatched to any gene: 6. CDR1 and CDR2 (germline): SQVTM, ANQGSEA. The CDR3 loop is CSVVTSGGAKTQYF. CDR3 DNA sequence: TGCAGCGTCGTGACTAGCGGGGGGGCAAAGACCCAGTACTTC. The full variable domain, its missing parts supplied by reference TRBV29-1 and TRBJ2-5, is SAVISQKPSRDICQRGTSLTIQCQVDSQVTMMFWYRQQPGQSLTLIATANQGSEATYESGFVIDKFPISRPNLTFSTLTVSNMSPEDSSIYLCSVVTSGGAKTQYFGPGTRLLVL.

V is TRBV7-7 and J is TRBJ2-5; 8 bases map to TRBD2. The germline V gene encodes CDR1 SSHAT and CDR2 FNYEAQ (reference sequence). Trimming at V came to 0 bases and at J to 5 bases, leaving 8 bases not matched to a gene. The CDR3 contains 16 residues. The CDR3 DNA reads TGTGCCAGCAGCTTAGCGCCGGCGGGGGGCTCGGAGACCCAGTACTTC. This gives the protein CASSLAPAGGSETQYF.

A single count supports this clone. The V and J genes are TRBV5-5 and TRBJ2-2; tentative D call: TRBD1 (6 bases). Looked up from germline, CDR1 is SGHKS and CDR2 is YYEKEE (reference sequence). The V end was cut by 2 bases, the J end by 7 bases, with 12 bases between. CDR3 length: 14 residues. The CDR3 DNA follows: TGTGCCAGCAGCTTCACAGGGATAGGCGGGGAGCTGTTTTTT. It encodes CASSFTGIGGELFF.

The V gene is TRBV5-1, the J gene TRBJ1-1; the match to TRBD1 covers 7 bases. Looked up from germline, CDR1 is SGHRS and CDR2 is YFSETQ. The CDR3 totals 15 residues. J gave up 0 bases and V 0 bases, and 2 bases lay outside the gene matches. The CDR3 loop reads CASSLDGQVNTEAFF. DNA of the CDR3: TGCGCCAGCAGCTTGGACGGACAGGTGAACACTGAAGCTTTCTTT.

In this sample, this clone turned up a few times. This chain connects TRBV7-8 to TRBJ2-1, with D possibly being TRBD2 (6 bases). This CDR3 spans 12 amino acids. Trimming left V 3 bases short and J 9 bases short, with 9 bases between. The germline CDR1 and CDR2 sequences are SGHVS and FQNEAQ. CDR3: CASSLRDFEQFF. The CDR3 bases are TGTGCCAGCAGCTTGCGGGACTTTGAGCAGTTCTTC. The full variable domain, rest sourced from reference TRBV7-8 and TRBJ2-1, is GAGVSQSPRYKVAKRGQDVALRCDPISGHVSLFWYQQALGQGPEFLTYFQNEAQLDKSGLPSDRFFAERPEGSVSTLKIQRTQQEDSAVYLCASSLRDFEQFFGPGTRLTVL.